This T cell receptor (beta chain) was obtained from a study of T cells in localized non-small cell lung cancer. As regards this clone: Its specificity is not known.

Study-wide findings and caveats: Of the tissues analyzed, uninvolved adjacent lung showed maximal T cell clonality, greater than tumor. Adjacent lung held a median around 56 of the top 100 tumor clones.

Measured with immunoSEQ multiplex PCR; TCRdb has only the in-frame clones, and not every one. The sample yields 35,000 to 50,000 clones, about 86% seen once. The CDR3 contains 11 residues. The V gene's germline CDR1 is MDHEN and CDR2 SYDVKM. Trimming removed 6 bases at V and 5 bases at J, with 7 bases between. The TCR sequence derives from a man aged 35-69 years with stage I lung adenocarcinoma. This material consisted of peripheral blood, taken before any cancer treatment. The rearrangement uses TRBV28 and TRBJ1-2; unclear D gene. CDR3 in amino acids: CASSQKYGYTF. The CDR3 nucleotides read TGTGCCAGCAGCCAAAAATATGGCTACACCTTC.